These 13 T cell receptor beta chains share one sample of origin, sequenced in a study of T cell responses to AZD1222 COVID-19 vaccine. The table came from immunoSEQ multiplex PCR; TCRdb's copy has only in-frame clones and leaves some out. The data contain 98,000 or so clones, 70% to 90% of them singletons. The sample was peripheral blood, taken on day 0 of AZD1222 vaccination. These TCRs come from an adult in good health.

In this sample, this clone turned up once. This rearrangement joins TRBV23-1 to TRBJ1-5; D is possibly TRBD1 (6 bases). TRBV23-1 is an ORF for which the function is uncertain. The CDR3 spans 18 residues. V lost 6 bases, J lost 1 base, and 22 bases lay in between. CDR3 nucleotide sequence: TGCGCCAGCAGAACGAACAGGGAAGGGGATAGCAGCAATCAGCCCCAGCATTTT. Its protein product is CASRTNREGDSSNQPQHF.

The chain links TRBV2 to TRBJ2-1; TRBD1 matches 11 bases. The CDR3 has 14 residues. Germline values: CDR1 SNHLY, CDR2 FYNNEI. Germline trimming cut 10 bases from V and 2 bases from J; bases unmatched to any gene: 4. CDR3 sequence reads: CATMDRGPYNEQFF. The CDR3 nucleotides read TGTGCCACCATGGACAGGGGGCCCTACAATGAGCAGTTCTTC. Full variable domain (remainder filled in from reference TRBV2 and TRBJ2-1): EPEVTQTPSHQVTQMGQEVILRCVPISNHLYFYWYRQILGQKVEFLVSFYNNEISEKSEIFDDQFSVERPDGSNFTLKIRSTKLEDSAMYFCATMDRGPYNEQFFGPGTRLTVL.

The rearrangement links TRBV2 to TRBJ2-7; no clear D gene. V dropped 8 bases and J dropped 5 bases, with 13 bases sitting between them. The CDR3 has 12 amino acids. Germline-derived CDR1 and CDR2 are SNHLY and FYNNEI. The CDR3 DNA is TGTGCCAGCGTCCGGGTCCCCCACGAGCAGTACTTC. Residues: CASVRVPHEQYF.

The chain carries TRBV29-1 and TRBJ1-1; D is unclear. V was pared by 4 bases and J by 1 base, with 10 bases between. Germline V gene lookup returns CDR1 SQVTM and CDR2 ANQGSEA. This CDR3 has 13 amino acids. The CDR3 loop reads CSVALSGNTEAFF. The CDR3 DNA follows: TGCAGCGTTGCATTATCAGGGAACACTGAAGCTTTCTTT.

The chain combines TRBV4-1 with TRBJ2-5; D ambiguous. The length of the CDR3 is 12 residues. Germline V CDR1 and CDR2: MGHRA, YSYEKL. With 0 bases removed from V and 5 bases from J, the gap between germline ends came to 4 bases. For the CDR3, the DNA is TGCGCCAGCAGCCAAGAATCGGAGACCCAGTACTTC. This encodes CASSQESETQYF.

The chain's CDR3 is CASSHTGEDEKLFF. The DNA of the CDR3 is TGTGCCAGCAGCCACACGGGGGAGGATGAAAAACTGTTTTTT. The chain employs TRBV3-1 (or the pseudogene TRBV3-2) and TRBJ1-4; a weak D match, TRBD1 (5 bases). Per the germline V gene, CDR1 is LGHDT and CDR2 is YNNKEL (reference sequence). Trimming pared 3 bases from V and 6 bases from J, leaving 11 bases between. The CDR3 totals 14 residues.

CDR3 in amino acids: CASSPRREYNSPLHF. The DNA for the CDR3 is TGTGCCAGCAGTCCCCGCCGAGAATATAATTCACCCCTCCACTTT. The chain recombines TRBV27 with TRBJ1-6, with D unclear. V dropped 5 bases and J dropped 4 bases, with 12 bases sitting between them. Germline CDR1 reads MNHEY; CDR2 reads SMNVEV (reference sequence). This CDR3 comprises 15 residues.

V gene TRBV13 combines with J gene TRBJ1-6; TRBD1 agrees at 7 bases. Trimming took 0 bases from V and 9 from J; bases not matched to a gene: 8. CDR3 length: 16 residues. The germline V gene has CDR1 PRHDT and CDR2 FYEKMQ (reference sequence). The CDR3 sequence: CASSLGEIRGSSPLHF. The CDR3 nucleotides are TGTGCCAGCAGCTTAGGCGAGATCAGGGGGAGTTCACCCCTCCACTTT.

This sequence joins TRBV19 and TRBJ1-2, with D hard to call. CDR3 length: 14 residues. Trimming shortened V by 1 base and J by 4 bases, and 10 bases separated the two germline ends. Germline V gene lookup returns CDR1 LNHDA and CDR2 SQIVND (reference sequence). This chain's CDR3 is CASSIAAGGYGYTF. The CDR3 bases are TGTGCCAGTAGTATAGCCGCAGGCGGCTATGGCTACACCTTC. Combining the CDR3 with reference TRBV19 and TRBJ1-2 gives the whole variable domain DGGITQSPKYLFRKEGQNVTLSCEQNLNHDAMYWYRQDPGQGLRLIYYSQIVNDFQKGDIAEGYSVSREKKESFPLTVTSAQKNPTAFYLCASSIAAGGYGYTFGSGTRLTVV.

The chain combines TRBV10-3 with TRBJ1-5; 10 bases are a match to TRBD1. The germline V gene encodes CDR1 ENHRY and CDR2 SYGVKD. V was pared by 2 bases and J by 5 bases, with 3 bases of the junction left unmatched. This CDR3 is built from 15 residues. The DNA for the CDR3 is TGTGCCATCAGTGAGGGGACAGGGGTTTATCAGCCCCAGCATTTT. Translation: CAISEGTGVYQPQHF.

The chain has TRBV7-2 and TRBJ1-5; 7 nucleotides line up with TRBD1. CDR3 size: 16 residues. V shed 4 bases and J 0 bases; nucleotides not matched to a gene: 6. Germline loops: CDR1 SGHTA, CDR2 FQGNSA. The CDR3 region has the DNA TGTGCCAGCAGCTCTAGGACAGGCTCTAGCAATCAGCCCCAGCATTTT. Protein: CASSSRTGSSNQPQHF.

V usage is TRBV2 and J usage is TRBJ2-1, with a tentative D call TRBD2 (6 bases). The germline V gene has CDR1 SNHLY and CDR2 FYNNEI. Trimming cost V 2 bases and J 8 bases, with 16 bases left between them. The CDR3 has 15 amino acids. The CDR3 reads CASSEFAGGQDEQFF. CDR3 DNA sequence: TGTGCCAGCAGTGAATTTGCCGGGGGTCAGGATGAGCAGTTCTTC.

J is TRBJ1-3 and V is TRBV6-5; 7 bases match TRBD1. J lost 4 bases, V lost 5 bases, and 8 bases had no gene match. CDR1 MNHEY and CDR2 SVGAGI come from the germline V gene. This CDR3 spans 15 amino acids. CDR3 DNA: TGTGCCAGCAGTCCCGACAGGGCGCGGGGAAACACCATATATTTT. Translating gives CASSPDRARGNTIYF.